Listed here is a single TCR beta chain. Looked up from germline, CDR1 is LNHDA and CDR2 is SQIVND (reference sequence). Trimming left V 5 bases short and J 4 bases short, with 14 bases between. This CDR3 contains 14 residues. This sample stems from a study of blood T cell repertoires in COVID-19. About the study: There were acute and convalescent COVID-19 samples, and they came from the United States, Italy and Spain. T cells, B-cell-depleted T cells, or PBMCs provided the cDNA or gDNA that served as material.

In the authors' methods: From reference gene primer amplification, estimates of nucleated cell counts were derived. The repertoire was sequenced with immunoSEQ multiplex PCR; TCRdb's copy has only in-frame clones and lacks some. That table furnishes V, J and clone size, whereas the DNA furnished D and trimming. The data contain over 300,000 clones, nearly 90% of them singletons. The chain employs TRBV19 and TRBJ1-1; D is perhaps TRBD1 (5 bases). The sample was peripheral blood. The TCR originated in a man between 18 and 35 years old with active or convalescent COVID-19. The CDR3 DNA follows: TGTGCCAGTAGTTACACCGGGGGTGGCACTGAAGCTTTCTTT. It codes for CASSYTGGGTEAFF.